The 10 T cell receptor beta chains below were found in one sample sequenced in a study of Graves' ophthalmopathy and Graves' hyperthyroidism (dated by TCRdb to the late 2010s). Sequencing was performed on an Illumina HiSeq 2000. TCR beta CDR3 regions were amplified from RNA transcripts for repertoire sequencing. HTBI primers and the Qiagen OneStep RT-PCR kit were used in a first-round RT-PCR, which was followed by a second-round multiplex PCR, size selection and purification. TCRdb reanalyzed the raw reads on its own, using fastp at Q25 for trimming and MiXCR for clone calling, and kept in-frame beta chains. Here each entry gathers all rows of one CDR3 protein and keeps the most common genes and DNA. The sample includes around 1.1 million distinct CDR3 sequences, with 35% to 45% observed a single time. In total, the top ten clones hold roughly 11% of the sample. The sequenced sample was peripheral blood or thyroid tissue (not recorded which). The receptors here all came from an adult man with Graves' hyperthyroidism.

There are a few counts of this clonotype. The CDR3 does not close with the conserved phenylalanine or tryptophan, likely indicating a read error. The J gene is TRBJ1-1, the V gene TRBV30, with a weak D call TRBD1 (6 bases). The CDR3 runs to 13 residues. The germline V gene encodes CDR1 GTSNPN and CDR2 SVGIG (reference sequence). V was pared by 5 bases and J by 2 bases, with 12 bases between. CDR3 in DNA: TGTGCCTGGGGGGGGCAGCCCAACACTGAAGCTTTCCTT. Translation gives CAWGGQPNTEAFL.

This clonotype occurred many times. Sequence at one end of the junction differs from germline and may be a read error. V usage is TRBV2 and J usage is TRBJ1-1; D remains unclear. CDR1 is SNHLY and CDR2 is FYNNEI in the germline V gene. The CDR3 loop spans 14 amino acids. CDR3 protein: CTSSGISATSEAFF. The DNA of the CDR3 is TGTACCAGCAGTGGGATCAGTGCTACCAGTGAAGCTTTCTTT.

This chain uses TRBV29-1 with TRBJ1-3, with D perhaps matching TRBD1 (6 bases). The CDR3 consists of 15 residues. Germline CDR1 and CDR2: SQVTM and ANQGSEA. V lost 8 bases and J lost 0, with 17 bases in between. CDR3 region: CSFANGDNSGNTIYF. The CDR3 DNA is TGCAGCTTTGCGAACGGGGACAACTCTGGAAACACCATATATTTT.

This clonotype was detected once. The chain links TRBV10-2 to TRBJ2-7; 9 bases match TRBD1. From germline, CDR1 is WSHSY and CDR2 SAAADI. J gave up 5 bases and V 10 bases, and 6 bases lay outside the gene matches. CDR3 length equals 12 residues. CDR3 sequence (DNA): TGCGCCACCGGGACAGGGCCGGACGAGCAGTACTTC. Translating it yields CATGTGPDEQYF.

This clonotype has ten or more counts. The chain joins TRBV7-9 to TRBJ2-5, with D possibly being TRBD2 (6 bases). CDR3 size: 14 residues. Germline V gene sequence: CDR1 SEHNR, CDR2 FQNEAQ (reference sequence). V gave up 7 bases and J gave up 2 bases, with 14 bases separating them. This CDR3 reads CASTRGTEQETQYF. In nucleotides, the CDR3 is TGTGCCAGCACCCGCGGGACGGAACAAGAGACCCAGTACTTC.

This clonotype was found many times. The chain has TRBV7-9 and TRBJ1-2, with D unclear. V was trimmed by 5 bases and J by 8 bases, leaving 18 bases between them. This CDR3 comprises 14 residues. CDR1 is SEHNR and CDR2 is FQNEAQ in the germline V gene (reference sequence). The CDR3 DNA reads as TGTGCCAGCAGCCCGAAAGGGATGGCGAGAGGCTACACCTTC. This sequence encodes CASSPKGMARGYTF.

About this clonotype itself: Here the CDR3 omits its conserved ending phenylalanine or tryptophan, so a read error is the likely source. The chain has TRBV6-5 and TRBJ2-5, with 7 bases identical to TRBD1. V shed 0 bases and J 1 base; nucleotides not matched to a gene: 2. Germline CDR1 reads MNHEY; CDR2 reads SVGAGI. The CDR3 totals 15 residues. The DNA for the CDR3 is TGTGCCAGCAGTTACTCAGGGGGCACCCAAGAGACCCAGTACCTC. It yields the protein CASSYSGGTQETQYL.

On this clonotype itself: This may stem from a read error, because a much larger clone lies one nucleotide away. The DNA of the CDR3 is TGTGCCAGCAGCCCGGGACAGGTAGATCAGCCCCAGCATTTT. Translation: CASSPGQVDQPQHF. The chain links TRBV12-3 or TRBV12-4 to TRBJ1-5; 8 bases line up with TRBD1. Trimming at V came to 6 bases and at J to 5 bases, leaving 6 bases not matched to a gene. The CDR3 totals 14 residues.

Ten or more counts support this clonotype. CDR3 in amino acids: CAINTGGYTGELFF. For the CDR3, the DNA is TGTGCCATCAACACAGGGGGTTACACCGGGGAGCTGTTTTTT. V is TRBV10-3 and J is TRBJ2-2; 8 bases are shared with TRBD1. The CDR3 has 14 residues. In germline, CDR1 is ENHRY, CDR2 SYGVKD. V was pared by 7 bases and J by 3 bases, with 4 bases of the junction left unmatched.

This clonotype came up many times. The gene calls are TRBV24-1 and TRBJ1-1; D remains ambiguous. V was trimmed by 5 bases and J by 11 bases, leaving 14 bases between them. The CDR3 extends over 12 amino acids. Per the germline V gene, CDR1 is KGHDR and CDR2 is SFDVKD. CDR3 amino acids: CATSADSKRAFF. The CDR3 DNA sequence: TGTGCCACCAGTGCGGACTCTAAACGGGCTTTCTTT.